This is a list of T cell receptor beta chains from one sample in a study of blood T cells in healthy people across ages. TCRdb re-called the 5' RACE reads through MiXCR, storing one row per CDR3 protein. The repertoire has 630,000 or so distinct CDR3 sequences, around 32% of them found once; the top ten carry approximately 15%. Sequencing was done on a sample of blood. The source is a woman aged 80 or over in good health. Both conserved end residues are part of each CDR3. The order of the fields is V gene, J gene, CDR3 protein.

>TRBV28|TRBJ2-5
CASSFSRSRGTQYF
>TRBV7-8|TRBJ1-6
CASSPQGNDNSPLHF
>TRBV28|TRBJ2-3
CASSLLAGRTDTQYF
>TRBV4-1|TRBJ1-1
CASSHDYPAGASPNTEAFF
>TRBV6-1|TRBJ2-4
CASSERAGAYREQYF
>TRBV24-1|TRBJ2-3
CATKGGDETDTQYF
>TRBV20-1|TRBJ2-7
CSAEHQDEQYF
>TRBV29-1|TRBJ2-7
CSVGLSPNEQYF
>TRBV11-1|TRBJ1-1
CASSSPGVGTEAFF
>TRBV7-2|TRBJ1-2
CASSLEGQRGYTF
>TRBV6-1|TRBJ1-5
CASRVTGNQPQHF
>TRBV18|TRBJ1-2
CASSPESDFGYTF
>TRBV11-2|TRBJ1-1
CASSLDPTSTEAFF
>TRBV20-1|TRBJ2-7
CSARETITGQYF
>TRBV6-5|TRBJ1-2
CASSRDRGDGYTF
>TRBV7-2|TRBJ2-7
CASTPWSRGVYEQYF
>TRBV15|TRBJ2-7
CATSVSGGAYEQYF
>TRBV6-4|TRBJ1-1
CASSEQSGGNTEAFF
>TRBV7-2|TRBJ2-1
CASSSSFFDYNEQFF
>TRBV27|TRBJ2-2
CASSLSYQGGTGELFF
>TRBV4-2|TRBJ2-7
CASSRLAGAYEQYF
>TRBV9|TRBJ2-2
CASSVGARRTGELFF
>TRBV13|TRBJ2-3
CASGRDRTDTQYF
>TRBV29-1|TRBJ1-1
CSVTDRRTEAFF
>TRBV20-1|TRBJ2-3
CSASRLIDGTDTQYF
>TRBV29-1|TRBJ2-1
CSAETSGGWNEQFF
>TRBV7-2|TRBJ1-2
CASSRTTGTGYGYTF
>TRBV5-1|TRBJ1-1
CATKQGENTEAFF
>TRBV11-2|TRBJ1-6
CASSLSDERTPLHF